This T cell receptor (beta chain) was found in a study of cytotoxic CD8 clonotypes in ibrutinib-treated CLL. Background on the study: Response material was collected after a median around 12 months of treatment, range 6 to 36.

Measured with immunoSEQ multiplex PCR; TCRdb has only the in-frame clones, and not every one. The repertoire holds approximately 280,000 clones, with 65% to 85% as singletons. This CDR3 comprises 12 residues. In germline, CDR1 is SGHDN, CDR2 FVKESK. V lost 9 bases and J lost 1; bases outside the gene matches: 2. The rearrangement links TRBV14 to TRBJ1-1; 7 bases align to TRBD1. The input for sequencing was PBMCs, taken at disease progression, from a patient treated with ibrutinib. The origin of this receptor is a human donor with chronic lymphocytic leukemia. Here the CDR3 DNA reads TGTGCCAGTAACAGGGGGAACACTGAAGCTTTCTTT. Translation gives CASNRGNTEAFF.